The rows below give T cell receptor beta chains drawn from one sample of a study of post-analysis software for immune sequencing data. TCRdb fed the PCR reads into MiXCR, producing one record per CDR3 protein. The sample carries hundreds of thousands of distinct CDR3 sequences, roughly 50% recorded once. Sequencing was carried out using blood. These receptors originate from a girl aged 10 to 17 with multiple sclerosis. Each CDR3 is given without its conserved first and last residue. Each record gives: J gene, clone size, V gene, CDR3 protein. Where a row states a size, it is once, few, many or the class of an expanded clone; other rows omit it.

TRBJ1-4,.,TRBV7-2,TSSAGTGSATNEKLF
TRBJ1-6,few,TRBV5-1,ASSLMAGGAKPLH
TRBJ1-2,few,TRBV10-3,AISETGTNYGYT
.,.,TRBV18,ASSPQTLENIQY
TRBJ1-1,.,TRBV29-1,SAAGLMNTEAF
TRBJ1-1,.,TRBV7-9,ASSLEARRTTEAF
TRBJ2-5,few,TRBV29-1,SVDEGTSGSLEETQY
TRBJ2-5,.,TRBV4-1,ASSQTSGTVGAETQY
TRBJ2-1,.,TRBV5-1,ASSLVVRGDEQF
TRBJ1-2,once,TRBV5-5,ASSTDISRRGYT
TRBJ2-7,few,TRBV5-6,ASSLERQARGSHEQY
TRBJ2-7,.,TRBV6-1,ASIPPASGRRNEQY
TRBJ2-5,.,TRBV18,ASSPVSGRRYKQY
TRBJ2-7,once,TRBV7-3,ASSPAPGGGVYEQY
TRBJ2-7,.,TRBV7-2,ASSLRSSGGSSYNEQY
TRBJ2-3,.,TRBV5-6,ASSLDFYTDTQY
TRBJ1-2,.,TRBV7-3,ASSLNGGTGYT
TRBJ2-1,.,TRBV6-5,ASSYGPQTGTEQF
TRBJ2-1,few,TRBV29-1,SASSRMVEQF
TRBJ1-2,.,TRBV7-2,ASSWGTTNYGYT
TRBJ2-7,.,TRBV27,ASSFLVGYEQY
TRBJ2-6,.,TRBV20-1,SAREGQGANVLT
TRBJ2-6,few,TRBV10-3,ATRGTGANVLT
TRBJ2-5,few,TRBV12-3/TRBV12-4,ASRPGQGYQETQY
TRBJ1-2,.,TRBV7-2,ASSLEPGRYGYT
TRBJ2-5,.,TRBV3-1,ASSQRPGQGLETQY
TRBJ2-1,.,TRBV7-2,ASSLAQSGRGEQF
TRBJ2-7,.,TRBV5-1,ASSLTGAGTPREQY
TRBJ2-3,.,TRBV20-1,SAEGLAGSGTQY
TRBJ1-2,few,TRBV12-3/TRBV12-4,ASSGSTGGRVYGYT
TRBJ2-7,few,TRBV10-3,ASTGRGLDEQY
TRBJ2-5,.,TRBV7-2,ASSLIRQISSETQY
.,.,TRBV9,ASSVSSGKGYEQY
TRBJ2-5,once,TRBV20-1,SAKATGGLGETQY
TRBJ1-6,.,TRBV12-3/TRBV12-4,ASSGDRGRSPLH
TRBJ2-3,.,TRBV20-1,SARIAAALSDTQY
TRBJ1-2,.,TRBV29-1,SVEAGPGNYGYT
TRBJ2-3,.,TRBV5-5,ASSFGLEADTQY
TRBJ2-5,.,TRBV29-1,SVTRATQGGEQY
TRBJ1-2,.,TRBV5-1,ASSSPGISDIANYGYT
TRBJ1-1,.,TRBV6-5,ASTKPGGLRAEAF
TRBJ1-4,.,TRBV29-1,SVESGPVGKLF
TRBJ2-7,once,TRBV6-6,AINQGSEQY
TRBJ1-6,.,TRBV15,ATSRDSPGGGSPLH
TRBJ2-3,.,TRBV2,ASIGGTGRTDTQY
TRBJ2-5,.,TRBV10-3,AISEDRAVETQY
TRBJ1-2,once,TRBV18,ASSLLGLGMDGYT
TRBJ2-7,.,TRBV6-1,ASDRTGASYEQY
.,.,TRBV15,ATSETTGGFETQY
TRBJ2-1,.,TRBV18,ASSPPTSVYNEQF
TRBJ2-7,few,TRBV15,ATSTSGPSYEQY
TRBJ2-7,few,TRBV12-3/TRBV12-4,ASSIGTGYSYEQY
TRBJ1-1,.,TRBV7-9,ASSLAGVFNTEAF
TRBJ2-1,.,TRBV4-1,ASSRGLAGEGEQF